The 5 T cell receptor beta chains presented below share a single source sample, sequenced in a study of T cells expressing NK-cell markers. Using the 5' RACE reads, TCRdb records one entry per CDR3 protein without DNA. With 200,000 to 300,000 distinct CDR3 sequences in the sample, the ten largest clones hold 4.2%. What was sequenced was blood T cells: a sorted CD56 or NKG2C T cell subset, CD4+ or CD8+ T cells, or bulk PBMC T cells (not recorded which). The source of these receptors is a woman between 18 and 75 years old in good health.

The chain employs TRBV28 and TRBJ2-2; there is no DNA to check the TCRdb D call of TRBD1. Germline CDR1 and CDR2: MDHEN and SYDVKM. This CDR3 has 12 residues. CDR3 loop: CASWGFAGELFF. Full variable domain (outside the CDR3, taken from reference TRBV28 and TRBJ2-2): DVKVTQSSRYLVKRTGEKVFLECVQDMDHENMFWYRQDPGLGLRLIYFSYDVKMKEKGDIPEGYSVSREKKERFSLILESASTNQTSMYLCASWGFAGELFFGEGSRLTVL.

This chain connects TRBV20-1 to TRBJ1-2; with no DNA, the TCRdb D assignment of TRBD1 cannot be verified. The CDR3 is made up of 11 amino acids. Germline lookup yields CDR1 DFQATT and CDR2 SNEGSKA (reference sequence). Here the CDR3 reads CSARQGAGYTF.

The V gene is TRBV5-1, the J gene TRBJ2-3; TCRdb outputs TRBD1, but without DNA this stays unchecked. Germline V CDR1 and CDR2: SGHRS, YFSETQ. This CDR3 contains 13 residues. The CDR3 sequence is CASSVRAVDTQYF.

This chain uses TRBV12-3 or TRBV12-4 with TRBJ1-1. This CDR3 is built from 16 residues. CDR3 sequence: CASSSSSGRPNTEAFF.

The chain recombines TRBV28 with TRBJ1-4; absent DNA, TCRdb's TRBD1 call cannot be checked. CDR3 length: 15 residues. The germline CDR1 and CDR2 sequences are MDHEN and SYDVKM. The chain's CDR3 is CASRGLDRANEKLFF.